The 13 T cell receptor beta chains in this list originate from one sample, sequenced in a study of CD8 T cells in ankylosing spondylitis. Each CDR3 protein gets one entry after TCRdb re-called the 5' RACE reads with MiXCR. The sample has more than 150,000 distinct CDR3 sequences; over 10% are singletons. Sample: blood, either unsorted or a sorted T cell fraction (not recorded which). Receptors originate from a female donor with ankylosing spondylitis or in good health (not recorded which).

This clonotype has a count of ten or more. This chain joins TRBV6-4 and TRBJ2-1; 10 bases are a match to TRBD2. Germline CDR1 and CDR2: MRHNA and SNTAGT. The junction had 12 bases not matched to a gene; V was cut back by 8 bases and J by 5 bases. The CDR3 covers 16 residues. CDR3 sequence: CASPVRSGLADNEQFF. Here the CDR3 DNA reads TGTGCCAGCCCCGTGAGATCTGGACTAGCGGACAATGAGCAGTTCTTC.

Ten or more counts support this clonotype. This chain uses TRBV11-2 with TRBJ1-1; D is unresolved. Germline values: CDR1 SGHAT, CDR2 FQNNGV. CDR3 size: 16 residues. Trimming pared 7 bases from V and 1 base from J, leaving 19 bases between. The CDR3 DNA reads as TGTGCCAGCACCGTTAAAATAAGCACACCGAACACTGAAGCTTTCTTT. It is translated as CASTVKISTPNTEAFF.

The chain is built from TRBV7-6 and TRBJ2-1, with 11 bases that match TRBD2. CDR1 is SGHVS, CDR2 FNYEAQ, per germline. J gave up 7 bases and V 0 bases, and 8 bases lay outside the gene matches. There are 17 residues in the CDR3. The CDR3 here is CASSLASGRASANEQFF. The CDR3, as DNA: TGTGCCAGCAGCTTAGCTAGCGGGAGGGCCTCGGCAAATGAGCAGTTCTTC.

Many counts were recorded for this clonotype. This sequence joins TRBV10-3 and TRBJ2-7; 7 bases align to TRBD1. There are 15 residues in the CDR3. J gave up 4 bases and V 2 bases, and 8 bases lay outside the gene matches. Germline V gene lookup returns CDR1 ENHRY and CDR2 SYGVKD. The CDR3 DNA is TGTGCCATCAGTGAGCATACAGGGGATAGATACGAGCAGTACTTC. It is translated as CAISEHTGDRYEQYF.

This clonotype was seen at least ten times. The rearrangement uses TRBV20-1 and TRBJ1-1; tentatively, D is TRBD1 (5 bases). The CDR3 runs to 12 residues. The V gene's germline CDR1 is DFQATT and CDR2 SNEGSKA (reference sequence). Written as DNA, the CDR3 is TGCAGACCGTCCCGGGGGGGTACTGAAGCTTTCTTT. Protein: CRPSRGGTEAFF.

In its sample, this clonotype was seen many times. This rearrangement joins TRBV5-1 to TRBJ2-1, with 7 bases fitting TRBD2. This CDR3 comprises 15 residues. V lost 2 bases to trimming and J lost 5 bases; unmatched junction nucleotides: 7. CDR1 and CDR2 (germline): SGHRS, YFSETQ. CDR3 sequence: CASSFERGYNNEQFF. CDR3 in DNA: TGCGCCAGCAGCTTTGAGCGGGGATATAACAATGAGCAGTTCTTC.

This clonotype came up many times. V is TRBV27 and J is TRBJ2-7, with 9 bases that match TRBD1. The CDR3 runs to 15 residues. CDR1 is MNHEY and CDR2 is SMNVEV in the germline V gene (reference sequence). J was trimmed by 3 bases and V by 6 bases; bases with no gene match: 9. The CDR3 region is CASRVGTGSFYEQYF. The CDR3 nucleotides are TGTGCCAGCAGAGTCGGGACAGGGAGTTTCTACGAGCAGTACTTC.

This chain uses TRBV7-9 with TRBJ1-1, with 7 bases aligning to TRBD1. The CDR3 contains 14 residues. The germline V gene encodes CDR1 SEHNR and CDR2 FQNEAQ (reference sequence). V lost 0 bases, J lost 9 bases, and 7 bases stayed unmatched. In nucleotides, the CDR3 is TGTGCCAGCAGCTTAGCCCCGGGACAGAGTAAAGCTTTCTTT. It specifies CASSLAPGQSKAFF.

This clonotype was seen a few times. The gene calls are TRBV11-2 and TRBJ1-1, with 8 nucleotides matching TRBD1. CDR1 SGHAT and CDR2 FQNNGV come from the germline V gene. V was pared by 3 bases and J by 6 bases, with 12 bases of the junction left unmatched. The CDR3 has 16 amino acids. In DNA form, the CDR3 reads TGTGCCAGCAGCTTGTTACAGGGGGGCCCGTACGCTGAAGCTTTCTTT. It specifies CASSLLQGGPYAEAFF.

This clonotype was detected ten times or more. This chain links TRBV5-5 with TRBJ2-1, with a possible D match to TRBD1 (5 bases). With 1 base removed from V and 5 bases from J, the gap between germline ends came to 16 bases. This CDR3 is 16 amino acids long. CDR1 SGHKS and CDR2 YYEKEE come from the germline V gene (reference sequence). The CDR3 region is CASSLTVPGAHNEQFF. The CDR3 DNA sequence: TGTGCCAGCAGCTTGACAGTCCCTGGGGCACACAATGAGCAGTTCTTC. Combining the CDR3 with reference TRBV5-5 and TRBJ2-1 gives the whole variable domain DAGVTQSPTHLIKTRGQQVTLRCSPISGHKSVSWYQQVLGQGPQFIFQYYEKEERGRGNFPDRFSARQFPNYSSELNVNALLLGDSALYLCASSLTVPGAHNEQFFGPGTRLTVL.

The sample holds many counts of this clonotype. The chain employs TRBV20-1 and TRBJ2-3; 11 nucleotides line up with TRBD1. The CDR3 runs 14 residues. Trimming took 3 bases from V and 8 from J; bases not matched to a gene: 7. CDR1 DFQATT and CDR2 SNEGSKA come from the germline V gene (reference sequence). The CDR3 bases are TGCAGTGCTAGGCCCCGGGACAGGGGGTTTACGCAGTATTTT. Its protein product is CSARPRDRGFTQYF.

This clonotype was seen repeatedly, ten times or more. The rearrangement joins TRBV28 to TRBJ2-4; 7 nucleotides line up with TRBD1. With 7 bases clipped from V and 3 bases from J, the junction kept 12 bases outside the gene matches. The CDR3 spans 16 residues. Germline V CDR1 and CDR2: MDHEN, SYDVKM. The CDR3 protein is CASTLRASGGKNIQYF. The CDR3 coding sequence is TGTGCCAGCACTTTGAGGGCCTCAGGGGGCAAAAACATTCAGTACTTC.

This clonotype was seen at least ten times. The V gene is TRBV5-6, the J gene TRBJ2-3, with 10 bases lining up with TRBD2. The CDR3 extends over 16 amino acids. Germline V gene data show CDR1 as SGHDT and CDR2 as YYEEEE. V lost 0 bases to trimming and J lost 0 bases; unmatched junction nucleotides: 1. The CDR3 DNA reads TGTGCCAGCAGCTTGGTACTAGCGGGGAGCACAGATACGCAGTATTTT. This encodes CASSLVLAGSTDTQYF.